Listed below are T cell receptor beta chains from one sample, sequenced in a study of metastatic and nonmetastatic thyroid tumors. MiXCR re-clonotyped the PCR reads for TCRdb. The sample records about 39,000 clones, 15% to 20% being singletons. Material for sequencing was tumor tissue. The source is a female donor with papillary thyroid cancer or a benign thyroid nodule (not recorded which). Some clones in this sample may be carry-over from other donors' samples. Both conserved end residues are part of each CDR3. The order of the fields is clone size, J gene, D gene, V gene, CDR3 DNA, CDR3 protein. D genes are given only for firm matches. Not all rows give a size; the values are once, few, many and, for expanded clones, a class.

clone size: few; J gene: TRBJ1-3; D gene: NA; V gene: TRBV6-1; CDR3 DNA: TGTGCCAGCAGTGAAGCGATCCAGGGGTTCCCGGGTGGAAACACCATATATTTT; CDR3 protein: CASSEAIQGFPGGNTIYF
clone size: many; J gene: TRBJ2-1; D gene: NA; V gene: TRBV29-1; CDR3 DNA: TGCAGCGTTTGGGCTGGCTCCTACAATGAGCAGTTCTTC; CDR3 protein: CSVWAGSYNEQFF
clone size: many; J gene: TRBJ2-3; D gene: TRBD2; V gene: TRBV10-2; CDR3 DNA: TGCGCCAGCAGTGAACCCGGGACTAGCGCCGATACGCAGTATTTT; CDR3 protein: CASSEPGTSADTQYF
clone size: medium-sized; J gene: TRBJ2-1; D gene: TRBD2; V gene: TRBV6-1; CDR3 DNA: TGTGCCAGCACTTGGACTAGCGGATCCTACAATGAGCAGTTCTTC; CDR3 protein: CASTWTSGSYNEQFF
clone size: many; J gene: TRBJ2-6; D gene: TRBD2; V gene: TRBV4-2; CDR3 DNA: TGTGCCAGCAGCGAGGACATAGCGGGGCGCTCTGGGGCCAACGTCCTGACTTTC; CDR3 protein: CASSEDIAGRSGANVLTF
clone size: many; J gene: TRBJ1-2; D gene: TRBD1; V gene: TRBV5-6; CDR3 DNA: TGTGCCAGCAGCCTAGTCGGACAGGGGATATCTGGCTACACCTTC; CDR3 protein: CASSLVGQGISGYTF
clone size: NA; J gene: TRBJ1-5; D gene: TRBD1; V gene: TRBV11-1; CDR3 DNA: TGTGCCAGCAGCCCGGGACAGGGGGGTTCCTATAGCAATCAGCCCCAGCATTTT; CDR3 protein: CASSPGQGGSYSNQPQHF
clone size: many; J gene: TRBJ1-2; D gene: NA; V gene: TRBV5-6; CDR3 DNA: TGTGCCAGCAGCCGCCCCAGGAACTATGGCTACACCTTC; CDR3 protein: CASSRPRNYGYTF
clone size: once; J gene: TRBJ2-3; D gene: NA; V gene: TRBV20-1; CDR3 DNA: TGCAGTGCTAGGCGGGTGGGGGGAAGCACAGATACGCAGTATTTT; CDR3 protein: CSARRVGGSTDTQYF
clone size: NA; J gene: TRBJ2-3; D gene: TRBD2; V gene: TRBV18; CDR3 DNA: TGTGCCAGCTCACCGATCGGGGCTAGCGGAGGGGCAGATACGCAGTATTTT; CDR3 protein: CASSPIGASGGADTQYF
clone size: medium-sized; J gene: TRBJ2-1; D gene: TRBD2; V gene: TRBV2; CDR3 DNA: TGTGCCAGCGGAACTAGCGGAAACAATGAGCAGTTCTTC; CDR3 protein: CASGTSGNNEQFF
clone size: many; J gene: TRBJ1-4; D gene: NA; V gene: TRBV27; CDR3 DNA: TGTGCCAGCAGTTCTGACAGGCTAGCTAATGAAAAACTGTTTTTT; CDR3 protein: CASSSDRLANEKLFF
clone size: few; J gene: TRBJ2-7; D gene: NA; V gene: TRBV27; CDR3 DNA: TGTGCCAGCCACATTCTCGCTGCTCGTCCCTACGAGCAGTACTTC; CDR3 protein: CASHILAARPYEQYF